One and the same sample provided the 25 T cell receptor beta chains below, sequenced in a study of blood T cells in healthy people across ages. A second PCR of about 7 to 11 cycles used a sample-barcoded 5' primer and a J-beta primer mix. TCRdb redid the calling of the 5' RACE reads with MiXCR, one entry per CDR3 protein. The sample contains approximately 1,000,000 distinct CDR3 sequences, 35% to 40% of which appear only once. The specimen was blood. All receptors come from a young man in good health.

This clonotype was counted a few times. This CDR3 reads CASSDGRADTQYF. CDR3 sequence (DNA): TGTGCCAGCAGTGATGGCCGGGCAGATACGCAGTATTTT. V and J are TRBV2 and TRBJ2-3; D is unclear. From germline, CDR1 is SNHLY and CDR2 FYNNEI. Deletions cut 3 bases from V and 4 bases from J, with 8 bases between. The CDR3 totals 13 residues. Full variable domain (remainder filled in from reference TRBV2 and TRBJ2-3): EPEVTQTPSHQVTQMGQEVILRCVPISNHLYFYWYRQILGQKVEFLVSFYNNEISEKSEIFDDQFSVERPDGSNFTLKIRSTKLEDSAMYFCASSDGRADTQYFGPGTRLTVL.

The chain combines TRBV20-1 with TRBJ2-2, with TRBD2 matching 15 bases. J lost 5 bases, V lost 6 bases, and 7 bases had no gene match. CDR1 is DFQATT and CDR2 is SNEGSKA in the germline V gene (reference sequence). CDR3 length equals 16 residues. CDR3 nucleotides: TGCAGTGCGCCGGGACTAGCGGGGGGCCTAACCGGGGAGCTGTTTTTT. As protein: CSAPGLAGGLTGELFF.

V usage is TRBV6-5 and J usage is TRBJ1-5; possibly TRBD1 for D (5 bases). V lost 8 bases and J 7 bases, leaving 15 bases between the germline ends. The CDR3 is 13 residues long. Germline V gives CDR1 MNHEY, CDR2 SVGAGI. This chain's CDR3 is CASRGEVGQPQHF. The CDR3 bases are TGTGCCAGCCGAGGGGAGGTTGGGCAGCCCCAGCATTTT.

The sample holds one count of this clonotype. Just one base apart from a much larger clone, this may be a read error. The chain recombines TRBV20-1 with TRBJ1-2; tentative D call: TRBD1 (6 bases). Germline V gene lookup returns CDR1 DFQATT and CDR2 SNEGSKA (reference sequence). CDR3 length: 14 residues. The CDR3 here is CGVGGDNANYGYTF. Written as DNA, the CDR3 is TGCGGTGTTGGGGGGGACAACGCAAACTATGGCTACACCTTC.

The chain has TRBV11-1 and TRBJ2-1, with 7 bases matching TRBD2. Judging by the DNA end, TRBJ2-7 fits better; the J call may be wrong. Germline CDR1 SGHAT, CDR2 FQDESV (reference sequence). The CDR3 has 14 amino acids. The CDR3 DNA reads TGTGCCAGCAGCTTAGGGGACTACTACAATGAGCAGTACTTC. The encoded protein is CASSLGDYYNEQYF.

V is TRBV25-1 and J is TRBJ1-1; 9 bases match TRBD1. Unmatched junction bases numbered 20, after V lost 9 bases and J lost 3 bases. From germline, CDR1 is MGHDK and CDR2 SYGVNS. This CDR3 is 18 amino acids long. CDR3 residues: CASRPGQGPVNWYTEAFF. For the CDR3, the DNA is TGTGCCAGTAGACCGGGACAGGGCCCAGTGAACTGGTACACTGAAGCTTTCTTT.

This clonotype was found a few times. This chain links TRBV11-2 with TRBJ2-7, with D maybe TRBD2 (5 bases). This CDR3 spans 14 amino acids. The V end lost 4 bases, the J end lost 3 bases, and 13 bases lay between the germline ends. The germline CDR1 and CDR2 sequences are SGHAT and FQNNGV. Here the CDR3 reads CASSSTGNLYEQYF. The CDR3, as DNA: TGTGCCAGCAGCTCAACCGGGAACCTCTACGAGCAGTACTTC.

The gene calls are TRBV27 and TRBJ2-3; D is perhaps TRBD2 (5 bases). The CDR3 runs to 13 residues. Germline V CDR1 and CDR2: MNHEY, SMNVEV (reference sequence). Trimming cost V 5 bases and J 5 bases, with 11 bases left between them. The CDR3: CASSVRGKDTQYF. CDR3 DNA sequence: TGTGCCAGCAGTGTCCGGGGAAAAGATACGCAGTATTTT.

The chain uses TRBV6-2 or TRBV6-3 and TRBJ1-1, with D maybe TRBD1 (6 bases). Germline V gene lookup returns CDR1 MNHEY and CDR2 SVGEGT. Trimming removed 4 bases from V and 8 bases from J, with 17 bases in between. This CDR3 has 14 amino acids. The CDR3 reads CASSSRGAFTEAFF. The DNA for the CDR3 is TGTGCCAGCAGTTCACGGGGGGCATTCACCGAAGCTTTCTTT.

This clonotype was observed a handful of times. This rearrangement joins TRBV12-3 or TRBV12-4 to TRBJ1-1; no reliable D call. Trimming pared 4 bases from V and 3 bases from J, leaving 15 bases between. This CDR3 is built from 15 residues. The CDR3 loop reads CASSYAAAFYTEAFF. As DNA, the CDR3 is TGTGCCAGCAGTTACGCGGCCGCTTTTTACACTGAAGCTTTCTTT.

This clonotype has a count of ten or more. This rearrangement joins TRBV7-2 to TRBJ1-2; D gene uncertain. CDR1 is SGHTA, CDR2 FQGNSA, per germline. The V end was cut by 1 base, the J end by 3 bases, with 9 bases between. The CDR3 covers 14 residues. The CDR3 region is CASSLEGADYGYTF. CDR3 in DNA: TGTGCCAGCAGCTTAGAGGGAGCGGACTATGGCTACACCTTC.

There are a few counts of this clonotype. V and J are TRBV4-1 and TRBJ2-1; D possibly uses TRBD1 or TRBD2 (5 bases each). The germline gives CDR1 MGHRA, CDR2 YSYEKL. Trimming took 4 bases from V and 3 from J, leaving 13 bases between them. This CDR3 spans 15 amino acids. For the CDR3, the DNA is TGCGCCAGCAGCCCCGGTCGGGGCTTCTACAATGAGCAGTTCTTC. This encodes CASSPGRGFYNEQFF.

The sample holds a few counts of this clonotype. V gene TRBV20-1 combines with J gene TRBJ2-5, with 9 bases identical to TRBD2. The DNA matches TRBJ2-7 better at its end, which makes the J call doubtful. CDR3 length: 14 residues. The germline V gene has CDR1 DFQATT and CDR2 SNEGSKA (reference sequence). Written as DNA, the CDR3 is TGCAGTGCCCAACCGGGACTAGCTTCGGCCGAGCAGTACTTC. Its protein product is CSAQPGLASAEQYF.

Remarks on this clonotype: Relative to the germline gene, one junction end is altered; a read error may explain this. The chain is built from TRBV7-9 and TRBJ2-5; 11 bases fit TRBD2. Germline V gene sequence: CDR1 SEHNR, CDR2 FQNEAQ (reference sequence). This CDR3 comprises 14 residues. The CDR3 region is CASSIAGGPETQYF. Written as DNA, the CDR3 is TGTGCCAGCAGCATAGCGGGGGGGCCGGAGACCCAGTACTTC.

The rearrangement joins TRBV3-1 to TRBJ1-2, with unresolved D. CDR1 is LGHDT, CDR2 YNNKEL, per germline (reference sequence). The CDR3 runs to 22 residues. V was pared by 0 bases and J by 2 bases, with 31 bases between. In DNA, the CDR3 is TGTGCCAGCAGCCAAGATCTTTTTGAGGGCTTCCGGGGTGCGGGCTCAAACTATGGCTACACCTTC. It codes for CASSQDLFEGFRGAGSNYGYTF. The variable domain in full, with the rest retrieved from reference TRBV3-1 and TRBJ1-2, is DTAVSQTPKYLVTQMGNDKSIKCEQNLGHDTMYWYKQDSKKFLKIMFSYNNKELIINETVPNRFSPKSPDKAHLNLHINSLELGDSAVYFCASSQDLFEGFRGAGSNYGYTFGSGTRLTVV.

This clonotype was observed a few times. The rearrangement uses TRBV25-1 and TRBJ2-1; the D gene is possibly TRBD1 (6 bases). CDR3 length equals 14 residues. Germline values: CDR1 MGHDK, CDR2 SYGVNS. Trimming shortened V by 8 bases and J by 10 bases, and 21 bases separated the two germline ends. CDR3 amino acids: CASASGQISTEQFF. In DNA, the CDR3 is TGTGCCAGCGCCTCCGGACAGATATCAACCGAGCAGTTCTTC.

The rearrangement joins TRBV27 to TRBJ2-1; a possible D gene is TRBD2 (5 bases). V was clipped by 7 bases and J by 9 bases, with 22 bases between them. This CDR3 comprises 15 residues. From germline, CDR1 is MNHEY and CDR2 SMNVEV (reference sequence). CDR3 bases: TGTGCCAGCACCCCATGGGGAGAATTTAAAGGTGAGCAGTTCTTC. Protein: CASTPWGEFKGEQFF.

The J gene is TRBJ2-5, the V gene TRBV5-5; D gene unclear. Trimming pared 3 bases from V and 11 bases from J, leaving 14 bases between. The CDR3 totals 12 residues. Germline V gives CDR1 SGHKS, CDR2 YYEKEE (reference sequence). The CDR3 DNA reads as TGTGCCAGCAGCTCCCCGGTAAATGAGCAGTACTTC. It is translated as CASSSPVNEQYF. Together with reference TRBV5-5 and TRBJ2-5, the CDR3 gives the full variable domain: DAGVTQSPTHLIKTRGQQVTLRCSPISGHKSVSWYQQVLGQGPQFIFQYYEKEERGRGNFPDRFSARQFPNYSSELNVNALLLGDSALYLCASSSPVNEQYFGPGTRLLVL.

A few counts support this clonotype. The V and J genes are TRBV20-1 and TRBJ2-5, with a possible D match to TRBD2 (5 bases). Trimming removed 0 bases at V and 0 bases at J, with 17 bases between. The CDR3 is 17 amino acids. Looked up from germline, CDR1 is DFQATT and CDR2 is SNEGSKA (reference sequence). This CDR3 is CSARDPPNLANQETQYF. For the CDR3, the DNA is TGCAGTGCTAGAGATCCGCCTAACCTAGCAAACCAAGAGACCCAGTACTTC.

This chain uses TRBV5-5 with TRBJ2-7; D is undetermined. The CDR3 is 14 residues long. The germline CDR1 and CDR2 sequences are SGHKS and YYEKEE (reference sequence). V was clipped by 0 bases and J by 0 bases, with 7 bases between them. CDR3 sequence reads: CASSLVVGSYEQYF. In DNA form, the CDR3 reads TGTGCCAGCAGCTTGGTAGTGGGCTCCTACGAGCAGTACTTC.

This clonotype was seen a few times. The chain is built from TRBV6-2 or TRBV6-3 and TRBJ2-1; 9 bases fit TRBD2. The CDR3 is 16 residues long. Germline V CDR1 and CDR2: MNHEY, SVGEGT. Losses at the gene ends were 8 bases for V and 3 bases for J; bases not matched to a gene: 11. CDR3 in amino acids: CASGGSGLAIYNEQFF. The CDR3 coding sequence is TGTGCCAGCGGGGGATCCGGACTAGCGATCTACAATGAGCAGTTCTTC.

This clonotype was counted only a few times. This chain connects TRBV2 to TRBJ1-5; tentatively, D is TRBD1 (6 bases). The CDR3 consists of 14 residues. Germline CDR1 is SNHLY and CDR2 is FYNNEI. Trimming stripped 6 bases from V and 4 bases from J, with 13 bases between. This CDR3 reads CASRGTRLNQPQHF. CDR3 sequence (DNA): TGTGCCAGCAGGGGGACACGACTGAATCAGCCCCAGCATTTT.

This clonotype has only a few counts. This chain links TRBV6-6 with TRBJ1-4; possibly TRBD1 for D (5 bases). The V and J ends lost 8 bases and 3 bases respectively, with 13 bases between them. There are 14 residues in the CDR3. Per the germline V gene, CDR1 is MNHNY and CDR2 is SVGAGI (reference sequence). Written as DNA, the CDR3 is TGTGCCAGCCTCCAGGGACGGGCTAATGAAAAACTGTTTTTT. Translating it yields CASLQGRANEKLFF.

The V and J genes are TRBV9 and TRBJ2-3, with TRBD2 matching over 16 bases. CDR1 is SGDLS and CDR2 is YYNGEE in the germline V gene. The CDR3 totals 18 residues. Losses at the gene ends were 0 bases for V and 4 bases for J; bases not matched to a gene: 5. DNA for the CDR3: TGTGCCAGCAGCGTAGTGGGACTAGCGGGGGGGTTTGCAGATACGCAGTATTTT. Protein sequence: CASSVVGLAGGFADTQYF.

The sample holds many counts of this clonotype. The chain combines TRBV20-1 with TRBJ2-1; D is possibly TRBD2 (5 bases). Germline CDR1 is DFQATT and CDR2 is SNEGSKA (reference sequence). Trimming pared 0 bases from V and 5 bases from J, leaving 11 bases between. CDR3 length equals 14 residues. The CDR3 sequence is CSAREASRNNEQFF. In nucleotides, the CDR3 is TGCAGTGCTAGAGAGGCTAGCCGAAACAATGAGCAGTTCTTC.